One sample yielded the 27 T cell receptor beta chains listed below, sequenced in a study of PD-1 blockade in classical Hodgkin lymphoma. Assay: immunoSEQ multiplex PCR; the TCRdb copy retains only in-frame clones and omits some. Of 60,000 to 65,000 clones listed, around 88% are singletons. Each of the patients experienced relapse following autologous stem cell transplantation, and their brentuximab vedotin exposure differed. The source was peripheral blood mononuclear cells (PBMCs), collected at baseline. The receptors originated from a human donor with classical Hodgkin lymphoma.

This clone is labeled medium-sized. The CDR3 DNA follows: TGTGCCAGCAGCGTAGAGGCGAAGAACTATGGCTACACCTTC. Protein product: CASSVEAKNYGYTF. The chain uses TRBV9 and TRBJ1-2; D call uncertain. Germline V lookup: CDR1 SGDLS, CDR2 YYNGEE. The CDR3 extends over 14 amino acids. With 0 bases removed from V and 2 bases from J, the gap between germline ends came to 8 bases.

This chain joins TRBV7-6 and TRBJ2-1, with no clear D. The CDR3 is 13 residues long. In germline, CDR1 is SGHVS, CDR2 FNYEAQ. The germline V and J ends were trimmed by 5 bases and 7 bases, with 12 bases remaining between them. The CDR3: CASSAPSHNEQFF. The CDR3 DNA reads TGTGCCAGCAGCGCCCCATCCCATAATGAGCAGTTCTTC.

This rearrangement joins TRBV9 to TRBJ2-3, with D possibly TRBD1 on 6 matching bases. The germline gives CDR1 SGDLS, CDR2 YYNGEE. The CDR3 length is 13 residues. Between the trimmed V and J ends, which lost 4 bases and 3 bases, there was a span of 9 bases. The CDR3 loop is CASSTQGTDTQYF. CDR3 DNA: TGTGCCAGCAGCACACAGGGTACAGATACGCAGTATTTT.

The V call is TRBV9, the J call TRBJ1-2, with D perhaps TRBD1 (5 bases). CDR1 and CDR2 (germline): SGDLS, YYNGEE. V was cut by 1 base and J by 1 base, with 11 bases left in between. The CDR3 has 15 residues. The CDR3 bases are TGTGCCAGCAGCGTAAGTCAGGGAGGTAACTATGGCTACACCTTC. It translates to CASSVSQGGNYGYTF.

V is TRBV5-4 and J is TRBJ2-3; TRBD2 matches 9 bases. With V trimmed by 10 bases and J by 6 bases, 24 bases remained unmatched. Germline CDR1 SGHNT, CDR2 YYREEE (reference sequence). The CDR3 runs 18 residues. CDR3 amino acids: CASTWASGELLFEDTQYF. As DNA, the CDR3 is TGTGCCTCAACTTGGGCTAGCGGGGAGTTGTTATTTGAGGATACGCAGTATTTT.

This clone has just one count. The gene calls are TRBV6-5 and TRBJ1-6; D unclear. Looked up from germline, CDR1 is MNHEY and CDR2 is SVGAGI. V was shortened by 5 bases and J by 15 bases, with 17 bases between the two germline ends. This CDR3 has 13 amino acids. CDR3 amino acids: CASSQTPREYLHF. CDR3 DNA sequence: TGTGCCAGCAGTCAAACGCCGAGGGAGTACCTCCACTTT.

The V call is TRBV5-1, the J call TRBJ1-2; D may be TRBD1 (5 bases). CDR1 and CDR2 from the germline V gene are SGHRS and YFSETQ. The CDR3 extends over 14 amino acids. V was trimmed by 2 bases and J by 6 bases, leaving 14 bases between them. The CDR3 here is CASSFGTLADGYTF. In nucleotides, the CDR3 is TGCGCCAGCAGCTTTGGGACTCTGGCGGATGGCTACACCTTC.

This clone was recorded only once. This chain links TRBV6-1 with TRBJ2-3; 7 nucleotides align to TRBD2. The CDR3 has 16 residues. CDR1 and CDR2 from the germline V gene are MNHNS and SASEGT. With V trimmed by 4 bases and J by 0 bases, 7 bases remained unmatched. CDR3 protein: CASSAVSGASTDTQYF. CDR3 bases: TGTGCCAGCAGTGCGGTGAGCGGGGCTAGCACAGATACGCAGTATTTT.

The chain joins TRBV6-6 to TRBJ2-1; D not resolved. Germline CDR1 MNHNY, CDR2 SVGAGI (reference sequence). The CDR3 spans 11 residues. Deletions cut 6 bases from V and 5 bases from J, with 5 bases between. The DNA for the CDR3 is TGTGCCAGCAGCCACAACAATGAGCAGTTCTTC. This gives the protein CASSHNNEQFF.

The chain joins TRBV5-1 to TRBJ2-6; D may correspond to TRBD1 or TRBD2 (5 bases each). The germline CDR1 and CDR2 sequences are SGHRS and YFSETQ. The CDR3 extends over 15 amino acids. V was pared by 0 bases and J by 2 bases, with 6 bases between. The chain's CDR3 is CASSLGGAGANVLTF. CDR3 nucleotide sequence: TGCGCCAGCAGCTTGGGAGGGGCTGGGGCCAACGTCCTGACTTTC.

J is TRBJ1-1 and V is TRBV19; D might be TRBD1 (5 bases). This CDR3 has 13 amino acids. Trimming took 3 bases from V and 4 from J, leaving 9 bases between them. Germline assignment: CDR1 LNHDA and CDR2 SQIVND (reference sequence). CDR3 nucleotide sequence: TGTGCCAGTAGTATGATCGGGACCACTGAAGCTTTCTTT. Translated: CASSMIGTTEAFF.

This chain connects TRBV7-2 to TRBJ2-1; 14 bases map to TRBD2. Germline values: CDR1 SGHTA, CDR2 FQGNSA. V lost 5 bases and J lost 9; bases outside the gene matches: 6. There are 15 residues in the CDR3. CDR3 bases: TGTGCCAGCAGCAAGCGGACTAGCGGGGGGTTTGAGCAGTTCTTC. It specifies CASSKRTSGGFEQFF.

In this sample, this clone turned up once. The chain is built from TRBV5-4 and TRBJ1-4; the D is unclear. The germline gives CDR1 SGHNT, CDR2 YYREEE (reference sequence). The ends were cut back, 0 bases at V and 15 bases at J, with 15 bases in the middle. CDR3 length: 13 residues. Written as DNA, the CDR3 is TGTGCCAGCAGCTTGGGTGTAAGCCCCGATGTGTTTTTT. Translation: CASSLGVSPDVFF. The full variable domain, completed using reference TRBV5-4 and TRBJ1-4, is ETGVTQSPTHLIKTRGQQVTLRCSSQSGHNTVSWYQQALGQGPQFIFQYYREEENGRGNFPPRFSGLQFPNYSSELNVNALELDDSALYLCASSLGVSPDVFFGSGTQLSVL.

The CDR3 here is CASSLGGQGNEQFF. The CDR3 region has the DNA TGCGCCAGCAGCTTGGGGGGACAAGGGAATGAGCAGTTCTTC. The chain uses TRBV5-1 and TRBJ2-1; maybe TRBD1 (6 bases). Per germline, CDR1 SGHRS and CDR2 YFSETQ. This CDR3 contains 14 residues. Trimming pared 0 bases from V and 7 bases from J, leaving 11 bases between.

The chain recombines TRBV4-3 with TRBJ2-7; possibly TRBD1 for D (5 bases). Germline V CDR1 and CDR2: LGHNA, YSLEER. CDR3 length equals 14 residues. V lost 0 bases, J lost 4 bases, and 10 bases lay in between. This CDR3 is CASSQDQGWYEQYF. The CDR3 DNA follows: TGCGCCAGCAGCCAAGACCAGGGTTGGTACGAGCAGTACTTC.

The chain links TRBV6-1 to TRBJ2-7; weak D call: TRBD1 (7 bases). Trimming took off 11 bases at V and 5 bases at J, with 16 bases between the two ends. CDR3 length: 12 amino acids. Per germline, CDR1 MNHNS and CDR2 SASEGT. This chain's CDR3 is CALRQGLHEQYF. The CDR3 region has the DNA TGTGCCCTACGACAGGGACTCCACGAGCAGTACTTC.

J is TRBJ1-4 and V is TRBV6-5; the D gene is possibly TRBD1 (5 bases). This CDR3 is 16 amino acids long. V shed 0 bases and J shed 7 bases, with 15 bases lying between them. Germline assignment: CDR1 MNHEY and CDR2 SVGAGI. CDR3 sequence reads: CASSYSTGPRSEKLFF. CDR3 nucleotides: TGTGCCAGCAGTTACTCAACAGGTCCACGGAGTGAAAAACTGTTTTTT.

The chain combines TRBV29-1 with TRBJ1-2; D call uncertain. Trimming removed 4 bases from V and 5 bases from J, with 8 bases in between. The CDR3 is 11 amino acids. The V gene's germline CDR1 is SQVTM and CDR2 ANQGSEA. The CDR3 DNA reads as TGCAGCGTTGCCCAGAATTATGGCTACACCTTC. It is translated as CSVAQNYGYTF.

The V gene is TRBV7-6, the J gene TRBJ1-4; no definite D call. The CDR3 sequence is 15 residues long. In germline, CDR1 is SGHVS, CDR2 FNYEAQ. Trimming shortened V by 5 bases and J by 3 bases, and 13 bases separated the two germline ends. The CDR3 sequence: CASSLRGPPNEKLFF. CDR3 bases: TGTGCCAGCAGCCTCAGAGGGCCTCCTAATGAAAAACTGTTTTTT.

This clone was seen only once. The rearrangement links TRBV6-5 to TRBJ1-2, with 9 bases lining up with TRBD1. Trimming cost V 8 bases and J 2 bases; bases outside gene matches: 6. Germline-derived CDR1 and CDR2 are MNHEY and SVGAGI. The CDR3 has 14 amino acids. CDR3 amino acids: CASARDRANYGYTF. The CDR3 coding sequence is TGTGCCAGCGCTAGGGACAGGGCAAACTATGGCTACACCTTC.

The chain joins TRBV4-1 to TRBJ2-7, with 7 positions matching TRBD2. V trimming: 0 bases; J trimming: 3 bases; junction bases outside the gene matches: 8. Germline CDR1 is MGHRA and CDR2 is YSYEKL. There are 16 residues in the CDR3. The CDR3 loop reads CASSQDRGVWYYEQYF. Written as DNA, the CDR3 is TGCGCCAGCAGCCAAGATCGGGGGGTCTGGTACTACGAGCAGTACTTC.

The chain has TRBV27 and TRBJ2-7; no reliable D call. This CDR3 is 13 amino acids long. Deletions cut 5 bases from V and 5 bases from J, with 13 bases between. Germline V gene lookup returns CDR1 MNHEY and CDR2 SMNVEV (reference sequence). The CDR3 nucleotides read TGTGCCAGCAGTCCCAATGTGGGGAACGAGCAGTACTTC. Residues: CASSPNVGNEQYF.

This clone appeared once. The genes are TRBV5-3 and TRBJ2-1, with D tentatively TRBD2 (7 bases). TRBV5-3 qualifies as an ORF whose function is uncertain. The CDR3 is 17 residues long. The V gene lost 1 base and the J gene lost 8 bases, with 22 bases spanning the gap. CDR3 sequence: CARSLYRRGRGCDEQFF. The CDR3 region has the DNA TGTGCCAGAAGCTTGTACCGGCGAGGGAGGGGGTGTGATGAGCAGTTCTTC.

This clone was counted a single time. This chain joins TRBV19 and TRBJ1-1; unclear D gene. V gave up 3 bases and J gave up 0 bases, with 11 bases separating them. The CDR3 has 15 amino acids. In germline, CDR1 is LNHDA, CDR2 SQIVND (reference sequence). CDR3: CASSMGRGLNTEAFF. The CDR3 coding sequence is TGTGCCAGTAGTATGGGGAGAGGATTGAACACTGAAGCTTTCTTT.

The chain employs TRBV6-6 and TRBJ1-5; perhaps TRBD1 as D (5 bases). V was shortened by 3 bases and J by 12 bases, with 9 bases between the two germline ends. Germline V CDR1 and CDR2: MNHNY, SVGAGI (reference sequence). The CDR3 has 11 amino acids. This chain's CDR3 is CASSYKQDQHF. The CDR3 region has the DNA TGTGCCAGCAGTTATAAACAGGACCAGCATTTT.

The rearrangement joins TRBV10-3 to TRBJ1-5; D might be TRBD1 (6 bases). The CDR3 is 13 residues long. Between the trimmed V and J ends, which lost 2 bases and 8 bases, there was a span of 10 bases. Germline V gives CDR1 ENHRY, CDR2 SYGVKD. The CDR3 region has the DNA TGTGCCATCAGTGAGAGGGGGGGGGAGCCCCAGCATTTT. Amino acid sequence: CAISERGGEPQHF.

This clone was observed a single time. V is TRBV18 and J is TRBJ2-7; TRBD1 matches 7 bases. Germline V lookup: CDR1 KGHSH, CDR2 LQKENI. The length of the CDR3 is 14 residues. V dropped 3 bases and J dropped 4; count of bases not matched to a gene: 6. CDR3 protein: CASSPDRSSYEQYF. CDR3 sequence (DNA): TGTGCCAGCTCACCGGACAGGAGCTCATACGAGCAGTACTTC.